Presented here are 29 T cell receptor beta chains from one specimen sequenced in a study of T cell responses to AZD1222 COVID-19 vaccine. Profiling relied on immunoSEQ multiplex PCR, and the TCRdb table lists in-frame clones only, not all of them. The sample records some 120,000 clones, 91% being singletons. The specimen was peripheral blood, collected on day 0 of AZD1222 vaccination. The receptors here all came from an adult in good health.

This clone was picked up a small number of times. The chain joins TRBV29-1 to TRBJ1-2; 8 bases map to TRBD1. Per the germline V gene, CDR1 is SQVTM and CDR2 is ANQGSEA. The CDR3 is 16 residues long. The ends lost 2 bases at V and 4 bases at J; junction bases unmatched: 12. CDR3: CSVEQQGEEGGYGYTF. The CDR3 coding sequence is TGCAGCGTTGAACAACAGGGGGAAGAGGGGGGCTATGGCTACACCTTC.

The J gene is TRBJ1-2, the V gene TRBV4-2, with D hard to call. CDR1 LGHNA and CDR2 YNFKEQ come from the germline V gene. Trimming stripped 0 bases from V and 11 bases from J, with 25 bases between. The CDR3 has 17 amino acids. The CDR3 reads CASSQDRSLGAGMGYTF. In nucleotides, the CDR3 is TGTGCCAGCAGCCAAGATCGAAGTTTAGGCGCGGGTATGGGTTACACCTTC.

In nucleotides, the CDR3 is TGTGCCAGCAGCTTGACGGACAGTCACTATGGCTACACCTTC. The encoded protein is CASSLTDSHYGYTF. The rearrangement joins TRBV11-2 to TRBJ1-2; D might be TRBD1 (6 bases). This CDR3 comprises 14 residues. CDR1 is SGHAT, CDR2 FQNNGV, per germline. The V end lost 3 bases, the J end lost 3 bases, and 11 bases lay between the germline ends.

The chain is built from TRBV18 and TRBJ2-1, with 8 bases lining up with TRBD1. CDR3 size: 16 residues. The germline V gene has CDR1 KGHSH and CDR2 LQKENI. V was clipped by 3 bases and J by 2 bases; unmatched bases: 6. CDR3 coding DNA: TGTGCCAGCTCACCGGGGACGGGACAGGCCTACAATGAGCAGTTCTTC. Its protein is CASSPGTGQAYNEQFF.

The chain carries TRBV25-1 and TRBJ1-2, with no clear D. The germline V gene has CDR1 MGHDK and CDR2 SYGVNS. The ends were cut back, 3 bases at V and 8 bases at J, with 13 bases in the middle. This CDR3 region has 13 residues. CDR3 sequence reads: CASSDPGLRGYTF. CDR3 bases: TGTGCCAGCAGTGACCCTGGCCTACGAGGCTACACCTTC.

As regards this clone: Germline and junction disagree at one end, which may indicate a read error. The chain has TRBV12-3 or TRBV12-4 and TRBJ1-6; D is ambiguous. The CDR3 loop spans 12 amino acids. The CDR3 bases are TGTGCCAGCAGTTTCCCGCCAGGCCCGGAAAGCTTT. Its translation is CASSFPPGPESF.

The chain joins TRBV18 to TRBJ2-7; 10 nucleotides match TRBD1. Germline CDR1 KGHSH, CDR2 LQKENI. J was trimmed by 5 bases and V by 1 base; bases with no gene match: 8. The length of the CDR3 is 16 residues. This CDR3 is CASSPLPGQGWDEQYF. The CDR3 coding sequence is TGTGCCAGCTCACCACTTCCGGGACAGGGGTGGGACGAGCAGTACTTC. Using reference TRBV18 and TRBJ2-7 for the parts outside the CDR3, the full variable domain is NAGVMQNPRHLVRRRGQEARLRCSPMKGHSHVYWYRQLPEEGLKFMVYLQKENIIDESGMPKERFSAEFPKEGPSILRIQQVVRGDSAAYFCASSPLPGQGWDEQYFGPGTRLTVT.

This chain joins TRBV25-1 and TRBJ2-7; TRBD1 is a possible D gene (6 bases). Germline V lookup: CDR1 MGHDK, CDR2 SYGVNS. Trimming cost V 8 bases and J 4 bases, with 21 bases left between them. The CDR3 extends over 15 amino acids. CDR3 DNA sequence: TGTGCCAGCCGGGACACGGGCCAATTAGGGTACGAGCAGTACTTC. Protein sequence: CASRDTGQLGYEQYF.

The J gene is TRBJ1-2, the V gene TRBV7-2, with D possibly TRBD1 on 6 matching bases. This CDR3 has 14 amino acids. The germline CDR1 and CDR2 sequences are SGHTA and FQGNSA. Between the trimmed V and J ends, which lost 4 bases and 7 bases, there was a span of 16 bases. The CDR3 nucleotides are TGTGCCAGCAGCTCCCGGACAGAATACTTTGGCTACACCTTC. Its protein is CASSSRTEYFGYTF.

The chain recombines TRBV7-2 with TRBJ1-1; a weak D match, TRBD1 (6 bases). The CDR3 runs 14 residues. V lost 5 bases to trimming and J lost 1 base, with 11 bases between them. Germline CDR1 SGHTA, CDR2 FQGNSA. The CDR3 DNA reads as TGTGCCAGCAGCCGTACAGGGAAGAACACTGAAGCTTTCTTT. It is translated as CASSRTGKNTEAFF.

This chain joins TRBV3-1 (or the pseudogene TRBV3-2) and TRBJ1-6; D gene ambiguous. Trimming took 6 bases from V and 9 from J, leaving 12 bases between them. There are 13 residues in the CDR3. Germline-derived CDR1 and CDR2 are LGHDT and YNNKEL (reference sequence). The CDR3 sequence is CASRFRESSPLHF. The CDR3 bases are TGTGCCAGCAGGTTCCGGGAGAGTTCACCCCTCCACTTT.

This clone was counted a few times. The CDR3 nucleotides read TGTGCCAGTAGTATATATGCTGAAGCTTTCTTT. It yields the protein CASSIYAEAFF. The chain carries TRBV19 and TRBJ1-1; D is ambiguous. The CDR3 loop spans 11 amino acids. CDR1 and CDR2 (germline): LNHDA, SQIVND (reference sequence). V lost 2 bases, J lost 6 bases, and 4 bases lay in between.

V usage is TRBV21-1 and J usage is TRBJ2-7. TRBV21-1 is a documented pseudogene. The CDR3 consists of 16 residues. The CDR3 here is CASSNPPQTEAYEQYF. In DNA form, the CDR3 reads TGTGCCAGCAGCAATCCCCCTCAGACGGAAGCCTACGAGCAGTACTTC.

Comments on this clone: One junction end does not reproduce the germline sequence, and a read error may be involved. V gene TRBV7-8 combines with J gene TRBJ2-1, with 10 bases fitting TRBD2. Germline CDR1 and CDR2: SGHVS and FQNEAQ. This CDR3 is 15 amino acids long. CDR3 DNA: TGTGCCAGCAGCCCCTTGACTAGCGGGTCTCACCTCACGCTCTTC. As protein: CASSPLTSGSHLTLF.

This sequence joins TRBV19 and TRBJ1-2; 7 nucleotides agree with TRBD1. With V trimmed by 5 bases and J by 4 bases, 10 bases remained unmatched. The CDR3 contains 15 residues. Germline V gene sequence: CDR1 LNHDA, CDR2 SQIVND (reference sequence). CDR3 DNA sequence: TGTGCCAGTAGTGTCGGGACAGCCGACATCTATGGCTACACCTTC. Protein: CASSVGTADIYGYTF.

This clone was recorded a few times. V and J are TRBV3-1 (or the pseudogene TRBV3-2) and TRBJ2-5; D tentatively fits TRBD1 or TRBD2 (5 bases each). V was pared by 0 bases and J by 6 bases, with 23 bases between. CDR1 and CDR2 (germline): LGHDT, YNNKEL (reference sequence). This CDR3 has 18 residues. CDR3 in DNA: TGTGCCAGCAGCCAAGAAAAAAATCGTAAGGTGGGGGATCAGACCCAGTACTTC. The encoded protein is CASSQEKNRKVGDQTQYF.

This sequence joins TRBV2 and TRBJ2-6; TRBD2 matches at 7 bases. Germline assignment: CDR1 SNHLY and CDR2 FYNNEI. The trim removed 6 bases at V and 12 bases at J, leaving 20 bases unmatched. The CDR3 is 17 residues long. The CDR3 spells CASRETRGRVGLVVLTF. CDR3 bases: TGTGCCAGCAGGGAAACTCGAGGGAGGGTGGGACTTGTCGTCCTGACTTTC.

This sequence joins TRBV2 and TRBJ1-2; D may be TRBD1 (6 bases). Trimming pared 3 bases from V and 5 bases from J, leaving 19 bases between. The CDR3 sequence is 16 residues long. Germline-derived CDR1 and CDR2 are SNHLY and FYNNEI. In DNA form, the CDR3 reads TGTGCCAGCAGTGACGATGGGAACAGGGCAATGTATGGCTACACCTTC. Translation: CASSDDGNRAMYGYTF.

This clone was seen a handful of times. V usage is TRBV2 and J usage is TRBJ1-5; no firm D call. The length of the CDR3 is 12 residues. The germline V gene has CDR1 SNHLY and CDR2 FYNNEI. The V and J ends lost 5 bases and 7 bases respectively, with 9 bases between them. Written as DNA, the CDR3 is TGTGCCAGCAGTACCACGGGCCAGCCCCAGCATTTT. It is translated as CASSTTGQPQHF. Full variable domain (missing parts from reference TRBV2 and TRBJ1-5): EPEVTQTPSHQVTQMGQEVILRCVPISNHLYFYWYRQILGQKVEFLVSFYNNEISEKSEIFDDQFSVERPDGSNFTLKIRSTKLEDSAMYFCASSTTGQPQHFGDGTRLSIL.

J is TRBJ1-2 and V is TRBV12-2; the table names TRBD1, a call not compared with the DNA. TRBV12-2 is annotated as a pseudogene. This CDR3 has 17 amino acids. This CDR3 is CASRPATPTGGLHGYTF. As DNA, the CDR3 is TGTGCAAGTCGCCCAGCGACCCCGACAGGGGGATTACATGGCTACACCTTC.

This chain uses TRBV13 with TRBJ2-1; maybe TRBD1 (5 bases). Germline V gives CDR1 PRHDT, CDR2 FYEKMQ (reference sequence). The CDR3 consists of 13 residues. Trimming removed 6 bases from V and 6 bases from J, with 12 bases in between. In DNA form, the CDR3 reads TGTGCCAGCAGGGAAGCCAGGGTCAATGAGCAGTTCTTC. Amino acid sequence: CASREARVNEQFF.

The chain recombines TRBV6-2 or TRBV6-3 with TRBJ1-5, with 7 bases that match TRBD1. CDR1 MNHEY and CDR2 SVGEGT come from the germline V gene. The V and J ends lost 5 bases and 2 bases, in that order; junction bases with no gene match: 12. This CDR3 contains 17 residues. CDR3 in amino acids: CASSAGTVGARNQPQHF. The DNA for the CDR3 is TGTGCCAGCAGTGCCGGGACAGTCGGAGCTCGCAATCAGCCCCAGCATTTT.

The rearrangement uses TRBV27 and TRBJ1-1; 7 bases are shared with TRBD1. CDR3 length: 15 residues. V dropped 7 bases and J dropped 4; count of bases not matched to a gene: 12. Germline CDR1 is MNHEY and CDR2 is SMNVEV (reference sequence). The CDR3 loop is CASTRQGVLGTEAFF. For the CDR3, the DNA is TGTGCCAGCACCCGACAGGGAGTATTAGGCACTGAAGCTTTCTTT.

CDR3 sequence reads: CATSRGQGVGQPQHF. DNA of the CDR3: TGTGCCACCAGCAGAGGACAGGGGGTGGGTCAGCCCCAGCATTTT. The rearrangement links TRBV15 to TRBJ1-5, with TRBD1 identical over 9 bases. The J segment lost 6 bases and the V segment lost 1 base, leaving 4 bases of the junction unmatched. CDR1 and CDR2 (germline): LNHNV, YYDKDF (reference sequence). The CDR3 is made up of 15 amino acids.

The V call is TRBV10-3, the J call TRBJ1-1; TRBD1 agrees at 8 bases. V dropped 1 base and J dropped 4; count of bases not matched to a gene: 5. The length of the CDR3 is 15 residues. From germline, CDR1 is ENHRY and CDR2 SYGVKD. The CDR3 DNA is TGTGCCATCAGTGAGTGGAATACAGGGGGCACTGAAGCTTTCTTT. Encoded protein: CAISEWNTGGTEAFF.

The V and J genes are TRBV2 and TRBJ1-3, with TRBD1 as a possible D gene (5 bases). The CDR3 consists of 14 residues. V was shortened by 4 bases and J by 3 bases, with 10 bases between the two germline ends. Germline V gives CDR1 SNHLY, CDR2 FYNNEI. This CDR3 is CASSGQTIGNTIYF. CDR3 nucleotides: TGTGCCAGCAGTGGACAGACTATTGGAAACACCATATATTTT.

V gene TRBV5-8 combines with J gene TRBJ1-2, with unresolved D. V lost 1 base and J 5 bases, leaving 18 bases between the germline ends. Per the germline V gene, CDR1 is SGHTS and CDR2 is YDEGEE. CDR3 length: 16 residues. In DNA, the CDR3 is TGTGCCAGCAGCTTGCGAGCCAGGTCGCGCCGTTATGGCTACACCTTC. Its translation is CASSLRARSRRYGYTF.

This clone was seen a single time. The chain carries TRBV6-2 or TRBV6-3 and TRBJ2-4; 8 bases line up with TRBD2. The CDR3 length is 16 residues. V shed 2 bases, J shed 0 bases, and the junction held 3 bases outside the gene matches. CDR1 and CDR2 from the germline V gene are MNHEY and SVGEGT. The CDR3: CASSYERELAKNIQYF. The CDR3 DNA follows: TGTGCCAGCAGTTACGAGCGGGAGCTAGCCAAAAACATTCAGTACTTC.

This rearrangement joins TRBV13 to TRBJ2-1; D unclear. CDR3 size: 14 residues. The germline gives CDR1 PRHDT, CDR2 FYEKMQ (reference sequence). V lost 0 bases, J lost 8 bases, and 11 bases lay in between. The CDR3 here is CASSLGAEGYEQFF. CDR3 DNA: TGTGCCAGCAGCTTAGGGGCCGAAGGGTATGAGCAGTTCTTC.